Each of the 20 T cell receptor beta chains below was sequenced from the same sample in a study of blood T cell repertoires in COVID-19. Data came from immunoSEQ multiplex PCR; TCRdb stores just in-frame clones and leaves some out. Among roughly 250,000 clones listed, around 86% were seen once. Sample: PBMCs or T cells enriched from blood (not recorded which). These receptors all come from a woman between 50 and 59 years old who had recovered from COVID-19.

J is TRBJ2-1 and V is TRBV4-3; 7 bases align to TRBD2. CDR1 and CDR2 from the germline V gene are LGHNA and YSLEER. Germline trimming cut 0 bases from V and 9 bases from J; bases unmatched to any gene: 11. CDR3 length equals 16 residues. The CDR3 DNA is TGCGCCAGCAGCCAAGAACCTAGCGGTTCCCCCGGTGAGCAGTTCTTC. This translates into CASSQEPSGSPGEQFF.

This chain links TRBV29-1 with TRBJ2-5, with TRBD2 as a possible D gene (6 bases). This CDR3 is built from 15 residues. Trimming removed 2 bases at V and 4 bases at J, with 17 bases between. Germline-derived CDR1 and CDR2 are SQVTM and ANQGSEA. This chain's CDR3 is CSVEPSGRRGETQYF. As DNA, the CDR3 is TGCAGCGTTGAACCGTCTGGAAGGAGGGGAGAGACCCAGTACTTC.

V gene TRBV7-2 combines with J gene TRBJ1-4, with D unclear. This CDR3 comprises 16 residues. In germline, CDR1 is SGHTA, CDR2 FQGNSA. Trimming stripped 1 base from V and 1 base from J, with 10 bases between. The CDR3 protein is CASSLVGYRTNEKLFF. CDR3 nucleotide sequence: TGTGCCAGCAGCTTAGTTGGGTACAGAACTAATGAAAAACTGTTTTTT. The whole variable domain, remainder taken from reference TRBV7-2 and TRBJ1-4, is GAGVSQSPSNKVTEKGKDVELRCDPISGHTALYWYRQSLGQGLEFLIYFQGNSAPDKSGLPSDRFSAERTGGSVSTLTIQRTQQEDSAVYLCASSLVGYRTNEKLFFGSGTQLSVL.

This clone was detected only a few times. The rearrangement uses TRBV2 and TRBJ2-2; 8 bases fit TRBD1. CDR3 size: 15 residues. Trimming took 6 bases from V and 0 from J; bases not matched to a gene: 3. From germline, CDR1 is SNHLY and CDR2 FYNNEI. The CDR3 sequence is CASRRDRTNTGELFF. CDR3 bases: TGTGCCAGCAGGCGGGACAGGACGAACACCGGGGAGCTGTTTTTT.

The CDR3 here is CASSLVGGTAGELFF. In DNA form, the CDR3 reads TGTGCCAGCAGCTTGGTTGGCGGGACGGCCGGGGAGCTGTTTTTT. J is TRBJ2-2 and V is TRBV5-4, with a weak D call TRBD2 (6 bases). The CDR3 runs 15 residues. Trimming took 0 bases from V and 6 from J, leaving 12 bases between them. The germline CDR1 and CDR2 sequences are SGHNT and YYREEE (reference sequence).

The V call is TRBV6-2 or TRBV6-3, the J call TRBJ1-5, with no clear D. V was shortened by 3 bases and J by 4 bases, with 10 bases between the two germline ends. The germline V gene encodes CDR1 MNHEY and CDR2 SVGEGT. The CDR3 runs 14 residues. This chain's CDR3 is CASSYLDWNQPQHF. CDR3 DNA sequence: TGTGCCAGCAGTTATTTGGACTGGAATCAGCCCCAGCATTTT.

The rearrangement joins TRBV19 to TRBJ1-2; D is unclear. The germline gives CDR1 LNHDA, CDR2 SQIVND (reference sequence). V was trimmed by 7 bases and J by 7 bases, leaving 16 bases between them. The CDR3 loop spans 13 amino acids. This chain's CDR3 is CASTPRAFSGYTF. The CDR3, as DNA: TGTGCCAGTACCCCCCGTGCTTTTAGTGGCTACACCTTC.

This clone was observed a few times. The chain combines TRBV19 with TRBJ1-5; 7 bases are a match to TRBD1. The ends lost 7 bases at V and 0 bases at J; junction bases unmatched: 9. The CDR3 has 16 residues. CDR1 is LNHDA, CDR2 SQIVND, per germline (reference sequence). The CDR3 here is CASKDGTAYSNQPQHF. The DNA for the CDR3 is TGTGCCAGTAAGGATGGGACAGCTTATAGCAATCAGCCCCAGCATTTT.

The chain joins TRBV28 to TRBJ2-3; 7 nucleotides align to TRBD2. Germline CDR1 reads MDHEN; CDR2 reads SYDVKM. The CDR3 is 15 residues long. J gave up 3 bases and V 4 bases, and 7 bases lay outside the gene matches. CDR3 sequence reads: CASSSAGEGTDTQYF. In DNA form, the CDR3 reads TGTGCCAGCAGTTCTGCGGGGGAGGGAACAGATACGCAGTATTTT. The variable domain in full, completed from reference TRBV28 and TRBJ2-3, reads DVKVTQSSRYLVKRTGEKVFLECVQDMDHENMFWYRQDPGLGLRLIYFSYDVKMKEKGDIPEGYSVSREKKERFSLILESASTNQTSMYLCASSSAGEGTDTQYFGPGTRLTVL.

The chain carries TRBV4-3 and TRBJ1-2; 7 bases are shared with TRBD1. The CDR3 has 12 residues. Per the germline V gene, CDR1 is LGHNA and CDR2 is YSLEER. V dropped 4 bases and J dropped 11; count of bases not matched to a gene: 7. The CDR3 DNA reads as TGCGCCAGCAGCCCCCGACAGGGTGGTTACACCTTC. This encodes CASSPRQGGYTF.

J is TRBJ1-3 and V is TRBV29-1, with 7 bases matching TRBD1. The CDR3 has 13 amino acids. V dropped 3 bases and J dropped 3; count of bases not matched to a gene: 2. Germline V gene lookup returns CDR1 SQVTM and CDR2 ANQGSEA. DNA of the CDR3: TGCAGCGTTGAGGGACAGCATGGAAACACCATATATTTT. Amino acid sequence: CSVEGQHGNTIYF.

This clone was observed once. The chain couples TRBV19 to TRBJ2-4; D possibly corresponds to TRBD1 (5 bases). Germline-derived CDR1 and CDR2 are LNHDA and SQIVND (reference sequence). V lost 5 bases to trimming and J lost 9 bases, with 17 bases between them. The CDR3 runs to 14 residues. CDR3 bases: TGTGCCAGTAGTGTAACTCAGGGCTCTCGCATTCAGTACTTC. Translated: CASSVTQGSRIQYF.

V gene TRBV5-4 combines with J gene TRBJ2-7, with 8 nucleotides matching TRBD1. Germline V CDR1 and CDR2: SGHNT, YYREEE (reference sequence). This CDR3 spans 14 amino acids. V gave up 3 bases and J gave up 5 bases; unmatched junction bases: 7. The CDR3 DNA sequence: TGTGCCAGCAGCTCCTGGACAGGGTCGGACGAGCAGTACTTC. Its protein product is CASSSWTGSDEQYF.

The J gene is TRBJ2-2, the V gene TRBV7-2; 7 bases agree with TRBD2. V shed 1 base and J 5 bases; nucleotides not matched to a gene: 4. CDR1 and CDR2 (germline): SGHTA, FQGNSA. The CDR3 loop spans 15 amino acids. For the CDR3, the DNA is TGTGCCAGCAGCTTAGTGGGACTATTAACCGGGGAGCTGTTTTTT. It encodes CASSLVGLLTGELFF.

The rearrangement links TRBV6-4 to TRBJ2-3; D is uncertain. Germline CDR1 and CDR2: MRHNA and SNTAGT. The CDR3 is made up of 14 amino acids. V lost 5 bases and J 0 bases, leaving 9 bases between the germline ends. DNA for the CDR3: TGTGCCAGCAGTACCTCCCAGAGCACAGATACGCAGTATTTT. This translates into CASSTSQSTDTQYF.

The V call is TRBV27, the J call TRBJ1-6; D call uncertain. This CDR3 region has 15 residues. CDR1 MNHEY and CDR2 SMNVEV come from the germline V gene (reference sequence). Trimming stripped 7 bases from V and 0 bases from J, with 10 bases between. DNA for the CDR3: TGTGCCAGCACTCCTTCGAGCTCCTATAATTCACCCCTCCACTTT. It is translated as CASTPSSSYNSPLHF.

The chain uses TRBV10-3 and TRBJ2-7; 7 bases map to TRBD1. V shed 4 bases and J 7 bases; nucleotides not matched to a gene: 4. Germline assignment: CDR1 ENHRY and CDR2 SYGVKD. This CDR3 contains 12 residues. The chain's CDR3 is CAISGQGEEQYF. The CDR3 DNA is TGTGCCATCAGTGGACAGGGAGAAGAGCAGTACTTC.

The chain employs TRBV7-9 and TRBJ1-1; 10 bases align to TRBD1. This CDR3 has 16 amino acids. Germline CDR1 reads SEHNR; CDR2 reads FQNEAQ (reference sequence). Trimming removed 5 bases from V and 0 bases from J; junction bases left unmatched: 6. The CDR3: CASSPPGQGMNTEAFF. As DNA, the CDR3 is TGTGCCAGCAGCCCGCCGGGACAGGGGATGAACACTGAAGCTTTCTTT.

This clone was picked up a small number of times. The genes are TRBV27 and TRBJ1-1; D possibly corresponds to TRBD1 (5 bases). The CDR3 has 12 amino acids. Germline CDR1 is MNHEY and CDR2 is SMNVEV (reference sequence). V lost 7 bases and J 11 bases, leaving 17 bases between the germline ends. The CDR3 region is CASNNRRGIAFF. The CDR3 nucleotides are TGTGCCAGCAACAACCGCCGGGGGATCGCTTTCTTT.

The V and J genes are TRBV5-1 and TRBJ2-1, with D unresolved. V was shortened by 1 base and J by 1 base, with 12 bases between the two germline ends. Per germline, CDR1 SGHRS and CDR2 YFSETQ. The CDR3 totals 16 residues. The CDR3 nucleotides read TGCGCCAGCAGCTTGCGCCCATTGGAGTCCTACAATGAGCAGTTCTTC. As protein: CASSLRPLESYNEQFF.